This entry concerns a single T cell receptor beta chain. With a much larger clone just one base away, this may be a read error. From the PCR reads, TCRdb called clonotypes with MiXCR, one entry per CDR3 protein. The sample lists over a thousand distinct CDR3 sequences, 28% occurring once. These data come from a study of regulatory and conventional T cells in breast cancer. This CDR3 contains 12 residues. Germline CDR1 and CDR2: MNHEY and SVGAGI. The specimen sequenced was conventional T cells from blood. The clonotype was recovered from a female donor with breast cancer. The chain carries TRBV6-5 and TRBJ2-1; unclear D gene. CDR3 nucleotide sequence: TGTGCCTGCAGCCGGTCTGGGGATGAGCAGTTCTTC. Residues: CACSRSGDEQFF.